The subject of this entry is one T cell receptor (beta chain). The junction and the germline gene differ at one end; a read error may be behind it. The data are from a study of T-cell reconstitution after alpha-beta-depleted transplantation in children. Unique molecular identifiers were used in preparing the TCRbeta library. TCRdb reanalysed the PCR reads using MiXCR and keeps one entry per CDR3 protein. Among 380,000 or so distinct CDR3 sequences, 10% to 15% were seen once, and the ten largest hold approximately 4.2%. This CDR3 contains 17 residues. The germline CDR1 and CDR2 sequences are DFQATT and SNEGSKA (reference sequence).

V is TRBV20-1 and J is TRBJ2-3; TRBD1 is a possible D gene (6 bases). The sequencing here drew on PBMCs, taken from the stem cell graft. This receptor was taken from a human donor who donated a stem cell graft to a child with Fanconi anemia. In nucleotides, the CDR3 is TGCAGTCCTAGAAAACTCCGGGACAAGGGATCGGAAGATACGCAGTATTTT. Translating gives CSPRKLRDKGSEDTQYF.